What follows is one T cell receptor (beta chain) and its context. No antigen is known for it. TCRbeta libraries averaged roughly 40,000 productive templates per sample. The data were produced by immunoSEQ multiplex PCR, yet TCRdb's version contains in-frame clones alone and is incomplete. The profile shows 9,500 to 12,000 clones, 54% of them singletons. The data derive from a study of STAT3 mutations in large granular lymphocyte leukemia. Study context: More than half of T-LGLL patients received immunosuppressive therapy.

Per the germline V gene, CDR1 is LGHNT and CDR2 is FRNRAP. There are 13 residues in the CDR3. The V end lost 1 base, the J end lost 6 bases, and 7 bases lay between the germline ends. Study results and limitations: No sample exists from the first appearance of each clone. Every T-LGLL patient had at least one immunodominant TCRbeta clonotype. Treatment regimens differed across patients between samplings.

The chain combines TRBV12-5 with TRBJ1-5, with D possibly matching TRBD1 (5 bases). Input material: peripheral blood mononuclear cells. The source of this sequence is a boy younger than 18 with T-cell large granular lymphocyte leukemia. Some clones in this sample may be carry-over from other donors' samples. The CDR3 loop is CASGLGGFQPQHF. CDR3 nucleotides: TGTGCTAGTGGTTTGGGGGGGTTTCAGCCCCAGCATTTT.